The 4 T cell receptor beta chains below were found in one sample sequenced in a study of T cell changes during pregnancy in multiple sclerosis. Assay used: immunoSEQ multiplex PCR; TCRdb lists only in-frame clones, some missing. The sample shows some 110,000 clones, 80% to 95% of them seen only once. This material consisted of peripheral blood, taken in the third trimester of pregnancy. The receptors derive from a female donor with multiple sclerosis, enrolled in a pregnancy study.

The V call is TRBV21-1, the J call TRBJ2-3; the tabulated D call, TRBD2, remains unverified against the DNA. TRBV21-1 is a listed pseudogene. The length of the CDR3 is 22 residues. CDR3 region: CASSIQPDGTGRTSGSTDTQYF. For the CDR3, the DNA is TGTGCCAGCAGCATTCAGCCGGACGGGACAGGGAGGACTAGCGGTAGCACAGATACGCAGTATTTT.

CDR3 DNA sequence: TGTGCCAGCTCACCGACAGGGGTAAACATTCAGTACTTC. It codes for CASSPTGVNIQYF. This chain links TRBV18 with TRBJ2-4; 8 nucleotides align to TRBD1. J was trimmed by 6 bases and V by 3 bases; bases with no gene match: 1. The CDR3 is 13 amino acids. Germline V gives CDR1 KGHSH, CDR2 LQKENI.

The chain carries TRBV10-3 and TRBJ2-1; TRBD2 agrees at 11 bases. The V and J ends lost 5 bases and 9 bases, in that order; junction bases with no gene match: 9. The CDR3 contains 15 residues. Germline V lookup: CDR1 ENHRY, CDR2 SYGVKD. CDR3 in amino acids: CAISTGTSGVGEQFF. Written as DNA, the CDR3 is TGTGCCATCAGTACCGGGACTAGCGGCGTCGGTGAGCAGTTCTTC.

The chain couples TRBV30 to TRBJ1-3; 7 bases map to TRBD1. The V gene's germline CDR1 is GTSNPN and CDR2 SVGIG (reference sequence). V shed 2 bases, J shed 2 bases, and the junction held 12 bases outside the gene matches. The CDR3 extends over 17 amino acids. The CDR3 DNA is TGTGCCTGGAGTTCTATTGGGACAGCCGATCCTGGAAACACCATATATTTT. As protein: CAWSSIGTADPGNTIYF. Full variable domain (remainder filled in from reference TRBV30 and TRBJ1-3): SQTIHQWPATLVQPVGSPLSLECTVEGTSNPNLYWYRQAAGRGLQLLFYSVGIGQISSEVPQNLSASRPQDRQFILSSKKLLLSDSGFYLCAWSSIGTADPGNTIYFGEGSWLTVV.